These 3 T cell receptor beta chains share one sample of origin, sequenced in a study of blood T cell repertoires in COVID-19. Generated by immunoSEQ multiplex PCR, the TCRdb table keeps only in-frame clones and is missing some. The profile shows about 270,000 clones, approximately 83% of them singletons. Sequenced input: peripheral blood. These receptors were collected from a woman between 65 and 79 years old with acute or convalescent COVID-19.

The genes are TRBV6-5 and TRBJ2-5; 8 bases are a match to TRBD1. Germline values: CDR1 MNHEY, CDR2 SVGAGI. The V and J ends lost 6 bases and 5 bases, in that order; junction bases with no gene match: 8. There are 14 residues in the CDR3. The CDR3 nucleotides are TGTGCCAGCAGGGGATCAGGGGGCCGTGAGACCCAGTACTTC. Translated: CASRGSGGRETQYF.

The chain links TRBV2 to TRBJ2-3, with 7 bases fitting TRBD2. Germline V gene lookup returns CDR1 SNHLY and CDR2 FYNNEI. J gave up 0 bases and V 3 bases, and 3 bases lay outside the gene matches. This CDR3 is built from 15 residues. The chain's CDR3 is CASSEDGGSTDTQYF. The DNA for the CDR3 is TGTGCCAGCAGTGAGGACGGGGGGAGCACAGATACGCAGTATTTT.

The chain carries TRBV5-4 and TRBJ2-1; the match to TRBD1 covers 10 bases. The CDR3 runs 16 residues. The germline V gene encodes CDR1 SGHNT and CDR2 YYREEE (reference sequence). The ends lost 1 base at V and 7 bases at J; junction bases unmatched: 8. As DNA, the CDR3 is TGTGCCAGCAGCTTGTCAGGGACAGGGGCGGGAAATGAGCAGTTCTTC. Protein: CASSLSGTGAGNEQFF.